This T cell receptor (beta chain) was recorded in a study of beta chain features in type 1 diabetes (dated by TCRdb to between 2017 and 2018). Regarding the study in general: Mean age, gender distribution, total cell number and subset yield did not differ between patients and healthy donors. Across all samples, approximately 100 million sorted cells were examined, and cell number per subset correlated strongly with RNA yield. In the study, TCRB repertoires of sorted circulating CD4+ T cell subsets from recently diagnosed type 1 diabetes patients were compared with those of matched healthy donors. Naive and central memory subsets were obtained from all 30 or so donors, but regulatory and stem cell-like memory subsets were isolated from only 8 patients and about 8 healthy donors. Summary of the overall study and its limitations: Only small numbers of individuals were included in the HLA sub-analyses, which left unresolved whether HLA type had any influence on TCRB rearrangement. Patients with type 1 diabetes made fewer insertions and deleted more nucleotides at VDJ recombination sites, implying thymic rearrangement abnormalities. Shorter templates might have been favored by PCR, but patient and control samples were amplified and corrected together, so both groups would have been affected equally by any skew. A moderate but significant shortening of TCRB CDR3 length was observed in type 1 diabetes patients in all four CD4+ subsets. Because cDNA was sequenced instead of genomic DNA, highly expressing activated cells could be over-represented, though the groups showed no difference in activation or CD3 levels. The naive, central memory and regulatory TCRB repertoires appeared to resemble one another more closely among patients than among healthy donors.

A single peripheral blood draw of around 0.11 L on average was collected from each donor into heparinised tubes. A BD FACSAria II and a panel including CD45RO, CCR7, CD25, CD127, CD95 and CD27 were used to sort naive, central memory, regulatory and stem cell-like memory CD4+ T cells. Purity was above 95% for every sorted population. PBMCs were isolated right away by Lymphoprep density gradient centrifugation and were stained directly, without culture. So that batch effects would be minimized, each experiment stained and sorted samples in pairs, pairing one healthy donor with one patient. Remarks on this clone: This receptor's antigen is unknown. Base qualities are not at hand, and no much larger clone is one base apart.

The entire isolated RNA was reverse transcribed using the High Capacity cDNA Reverse Transcription Kit, and thus expressed TCRB transcripts were sequenced. Deep immunoSEQ sequencing was applied to naive, central memory and regulatory T cell samples, giving an average of about 3.6 million total reads per sample. Sorted cells were lysed in RLT buffer and RNA was extracted with DNase-treated RNeasy Micro or Mini kits, depending on cell number. To prevent cross-contamination, each cell subset was processed individually, whereas patient and healthy donor samples were processed jointly. The immunoSEQ multiplex PCR was used to amplify TCRB sequences from cDNA, generating 87-bp fragments that spanned the CDR3 region. Sequencing of the amplicons was done on the Illumina HiSeq platform. The paper's processing steps were these. Synthetic template baselines were used to correct PCR bias computationally, reads within Hamming distance 2 were collapsed together, and singletons that could not be merged were discarded. By aligning reads against IMGT, V, D and J genes, CDR3 length, and insertions or deletions at six rearrangement sites were assigned. Within each subset, clonotype counts were normalized to sorted cell number, after which true diversity and Gini coefficients were computed with the tcR R package. Repertoire sharing was quantified using the overlap coefficient calculated on TCRB nucleotide sequences. Out-of-frame TCRB sequences from naive cells were analyzed as a proxy for the pre-selection repertoire. TCRdb re-hosts the immuneACCESS table, in-frame sequences only. Its copies lack some clones; in the studies checked, an unresolved V gene accounts for under half of them, and the cause for the rest is not known. V, J and clone size were drawn from that table, and D and trimming were deduced from the DNA. This sample has 600,000 to 750,000 clones in its table, and around 12% of those were observed once. Clones ranked in the top ten supply more than 0.09% of the sample.

From a lookup of the germline V gene, CDR1 and CDR2 are LGHNA and YSLEER. Spanning cysteine to phenylalanine, the CDR3 consists of 14 amino acids. The entry retains the CDR3 DNA only, 42 bases that are in frame from base 1. V sheds 0 bases and J sheds 3 bases, leaving 9 bases between their ends. The source is a young man with type 1 diabetes. The sequenced sample consisted of naive CD4+ T cells from blood. Read against the paper, the sample's cell subset or site label means: true naive CD4+ T cells. The chain couples TRBV4-3 to TRBJ2-7, with no reliable assignment of the D segment. The encoded CDR3 is CASSQEPQSYEQYF. The bases read TGCGCCAGCAGCCAAGAGCCTCAAAGCTACGAGCAGTACTTC.